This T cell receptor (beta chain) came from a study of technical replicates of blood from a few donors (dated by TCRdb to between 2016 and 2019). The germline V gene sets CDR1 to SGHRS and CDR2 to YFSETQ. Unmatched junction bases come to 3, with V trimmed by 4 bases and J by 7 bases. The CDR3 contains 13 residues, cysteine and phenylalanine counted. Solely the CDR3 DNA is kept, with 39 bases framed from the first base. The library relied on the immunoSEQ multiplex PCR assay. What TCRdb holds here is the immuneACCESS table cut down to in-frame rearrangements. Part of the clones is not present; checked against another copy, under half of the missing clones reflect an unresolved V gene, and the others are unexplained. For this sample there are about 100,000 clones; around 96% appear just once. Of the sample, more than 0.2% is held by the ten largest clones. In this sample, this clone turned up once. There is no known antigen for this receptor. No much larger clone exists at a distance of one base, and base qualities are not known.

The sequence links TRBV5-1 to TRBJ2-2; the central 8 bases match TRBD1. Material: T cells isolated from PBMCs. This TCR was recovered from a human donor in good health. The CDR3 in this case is CASSGQGSGELFF. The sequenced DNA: TGCGCCAGCAGCGGACAGGGAAGCGGGGAGCTGTTTTTT.